This T cell receptor beta chain was obtained from a study of blood T cell repertoires in COVID-19. Overall study context: Acute and convalescent COVID-19 samples came from the United States, Italy and Spain. T cells, B-cell-depleted T cells, or PBMCs provided the cDNA or gDNA that served as material.

In the study's own analysis: By means of reference gene primer amplification, nucleated cell counts were estimated. Libraries were prepared by immunoSEQ multiplex PCR; TCRdb keeps only in-frame clonotypes and omits some of them. V, J and clone size reflect that table, while D and trimming were determined from the DNA. In the table there are approximately 90,000 clones, 75% to 90% of which are singletons. The CDR3 sequence is 13 residues long. Germline-derived CDR1 and CDR2 are SGHRS and YFSETQ. V lost 2 bases and J 1 base, leaving 6 bases between the germline ends. Sequencing was done on a sample of peripheral blood. V usage is TRBV5-1 and J usage is TRBJ1-1; D unclear. The TCR originated in a man aged 60 to 75 with COVID-19, enrolled during active disease. CDR3 in DNA: TGCGCCAGCAGCTTTACAGAGAACACTGAAGCTTTCTTT. It is translated as CASSFTENTEAFF. The full variable domain, rest sourced from reference TRBV5-1 and TRBJ1-1, is KAGVTQTPRYLIKTRGQQVTLSCSPISGHRSVSWYQQTPGQGLQFLFEYFSETQRNKGNFPGRFSGRQFSNSRSEMNVSTLELGDSALYLCASSFTENTEAFFGQGTRLTVV.